Below, 3 T cell receptor beta chains from the same sample are listed, as sequenced in a study of T cells in localized non-small cell lung cancer. TCRdb keeps only in-frame clones here, not all; method: immunoSEQ multiplex PCR. This sample carries tens of thousands of clones, around four fifths of them seen once, and the ten largest clones take around 34%. The specimen comprised peripheral blood, sampled before any cancer treatment. The source of these receptors is a male donor older than 55 with stage II squamous cell lung carcinoma.

The rearrangement links TRBV7-8 to TRBJ1-5; 9 nucleotides line up with TRBD1. The CDR3 is made up of 14 amino acids. J gave up 7 bases and V 3 bases, and 4 bases lay outside the gene matches. Germline CDR1 and CDR2: SGHVS and FQNEAQ. CDR3 in amino acids: CASSLDRGGQPQHF. The CDR3 nucleotides are TGTGCCAGCAGCTTGGACAGGGGAGGACAGCCCCAGCATTTT.

The V call is TRBV6-4, the J call TRBJ2-1, with 9 bases aligning to TRBD2. Germline V lookup: CDR1 MRHNA, CDR2 SNTAGT. The junction had 11 bases not matched to a gene; V was cut back by 3 bases and J by 8 bases. The CDR3 sequence is 16 residues long. The CDR3 DNA is TGTGCCAGCAGTGATTTTAGCGGGAGCTTCGTCTATGAGCAGTTCTTC. This gives the protein CASSDFSGSFVYEQFF.

CDR3 amino acids: CASSLASGEYYEQYF. The CDR3 nucleotides read TGCGCCAGCAGCTTGGCCTCGGGGGAATACTACGAGCAGTACTTC. The rearrangement links TRBV5-1 to TRBJ2-7; tentatively, D is TRBD2 (6 bases). V lost 0 bases and J lost 3, with 13 bases in between. Germline V gene lookup returns CDR1 SGHRS and CDR2 YFSETQ. The CDR3 totals 15 residues.